This T cell receptor beta chain was identified during a study of Ad26.COV2.S vaccination and SARS-CoV-2 variants. The wider study: The Ad26.COV2.S arm of the COV1001 trial was where the donor was placed. Ad26.COV2.S given intramuscularly, once or twice 56 days apart.

Measured with immunoSEQ multiplex PCR; TCRdb has only the in-frame clones, and not every one. The data contain fewer than 600,000 clones, 70% to 90% of them singletons. Treatment indicated: about 20 received Ad26.COV2.S at low or high dose, single or two shots; 5 received placebo; per-sample allocation not given. Sampling was performed 63 days after the first vaccine or placebo injection. This Boston cohort included adults aged 18-55 years. Per the germline V gene, CDR1 is MNHEY and CDR2 is SVGAGI. After removal of 3 bases from V and 4 bases from J, the junction contained 8 bases not matched to a gene. CDR3 length: 15 amino acids.

The sequencing used peripheral blood, collected in a trial of Ad26.COV2.S vaccine versus placebo. The sequence came from a person aged 18-60 years who received the Ad26.COV2.S COVID-19 vaccine or a placebo. The chain is built from TRBV6-5 and TRBJ1-2; 7 nucleotides match TRBD1. The CDR3 reads CASSYSGTAIYGYTF. The CDR3, as DNA: TGTGCCAGCAGTTATTCCGGGACAGCGATCTATGGCTACACCTTC.